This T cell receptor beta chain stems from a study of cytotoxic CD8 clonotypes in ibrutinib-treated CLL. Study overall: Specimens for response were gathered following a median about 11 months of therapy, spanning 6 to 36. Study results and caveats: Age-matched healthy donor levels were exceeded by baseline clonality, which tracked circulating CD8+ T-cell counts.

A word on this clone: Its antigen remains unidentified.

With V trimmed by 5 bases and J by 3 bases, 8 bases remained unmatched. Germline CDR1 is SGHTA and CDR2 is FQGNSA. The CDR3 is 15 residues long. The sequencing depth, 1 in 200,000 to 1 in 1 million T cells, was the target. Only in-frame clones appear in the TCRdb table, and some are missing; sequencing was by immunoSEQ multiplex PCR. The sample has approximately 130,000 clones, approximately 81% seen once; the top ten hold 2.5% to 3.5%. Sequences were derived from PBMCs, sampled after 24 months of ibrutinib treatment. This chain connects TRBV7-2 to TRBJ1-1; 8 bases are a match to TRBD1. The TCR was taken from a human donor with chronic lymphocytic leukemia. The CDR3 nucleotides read TGTGCCAGCAGCCCTAGACAGGGGATTGACACTGAAGCTTTCTTT. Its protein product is CASSPRQGIDTEAFF.